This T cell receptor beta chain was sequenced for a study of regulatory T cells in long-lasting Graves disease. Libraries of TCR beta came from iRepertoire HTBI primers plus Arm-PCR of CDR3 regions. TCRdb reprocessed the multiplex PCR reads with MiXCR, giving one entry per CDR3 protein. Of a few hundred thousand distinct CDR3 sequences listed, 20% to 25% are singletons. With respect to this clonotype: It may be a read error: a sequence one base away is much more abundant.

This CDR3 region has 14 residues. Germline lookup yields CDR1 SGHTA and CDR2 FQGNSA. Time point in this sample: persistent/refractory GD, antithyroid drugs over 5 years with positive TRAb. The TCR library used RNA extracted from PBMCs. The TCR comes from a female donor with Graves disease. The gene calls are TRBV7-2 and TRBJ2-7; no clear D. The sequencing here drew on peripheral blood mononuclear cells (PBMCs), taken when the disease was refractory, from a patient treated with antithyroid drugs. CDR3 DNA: TGTGCCAGCAGCTTAGTCAGATCAGGCGACGAGCGGTACTTC. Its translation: CASSLVRSGDERYF.